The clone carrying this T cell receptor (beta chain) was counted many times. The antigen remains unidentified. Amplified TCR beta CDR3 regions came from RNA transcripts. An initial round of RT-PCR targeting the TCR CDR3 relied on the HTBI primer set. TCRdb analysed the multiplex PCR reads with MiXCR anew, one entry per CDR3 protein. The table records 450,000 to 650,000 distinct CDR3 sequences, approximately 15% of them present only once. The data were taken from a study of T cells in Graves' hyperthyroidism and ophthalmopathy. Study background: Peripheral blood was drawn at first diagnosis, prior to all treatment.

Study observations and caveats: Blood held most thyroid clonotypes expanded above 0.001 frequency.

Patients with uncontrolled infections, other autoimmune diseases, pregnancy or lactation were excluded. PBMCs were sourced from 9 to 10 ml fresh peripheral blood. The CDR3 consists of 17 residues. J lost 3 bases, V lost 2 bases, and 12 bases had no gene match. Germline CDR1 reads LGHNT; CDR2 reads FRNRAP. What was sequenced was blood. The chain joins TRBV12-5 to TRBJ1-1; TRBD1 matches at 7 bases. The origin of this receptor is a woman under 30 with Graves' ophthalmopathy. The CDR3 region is CASGLILPRQGDTEAFF. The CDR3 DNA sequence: TGTGCTAGTGGTTTGATTTTGCCGCGACAGGGAGACACTGAAGCTTTCTTT. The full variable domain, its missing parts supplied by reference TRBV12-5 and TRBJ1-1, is DARVTQTPRHKVTEMGQEVTMRCQPILGHNTVFWYRQTMMQGLELLAYFRNRAPLDDSGMPKDRFSAEMPDATLATLKIQPSEPRDSAVYFCASGLILPRQGDTEAFFGQGTRLTVV.